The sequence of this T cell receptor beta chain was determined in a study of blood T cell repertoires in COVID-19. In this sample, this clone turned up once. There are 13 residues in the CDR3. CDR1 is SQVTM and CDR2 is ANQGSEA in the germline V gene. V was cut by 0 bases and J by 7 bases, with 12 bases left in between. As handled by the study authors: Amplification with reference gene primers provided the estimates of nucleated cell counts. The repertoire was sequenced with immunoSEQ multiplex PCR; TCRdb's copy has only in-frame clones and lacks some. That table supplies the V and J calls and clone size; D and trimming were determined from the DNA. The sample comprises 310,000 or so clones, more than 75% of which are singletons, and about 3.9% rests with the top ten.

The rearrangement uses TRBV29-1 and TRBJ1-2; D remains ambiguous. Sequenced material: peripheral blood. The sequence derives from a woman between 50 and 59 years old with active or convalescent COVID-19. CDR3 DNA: TGCAGCGTTGAAGATCTGGGGAGGATTGGCTACACCTTC. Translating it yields CSVEDLGRIGYTF.